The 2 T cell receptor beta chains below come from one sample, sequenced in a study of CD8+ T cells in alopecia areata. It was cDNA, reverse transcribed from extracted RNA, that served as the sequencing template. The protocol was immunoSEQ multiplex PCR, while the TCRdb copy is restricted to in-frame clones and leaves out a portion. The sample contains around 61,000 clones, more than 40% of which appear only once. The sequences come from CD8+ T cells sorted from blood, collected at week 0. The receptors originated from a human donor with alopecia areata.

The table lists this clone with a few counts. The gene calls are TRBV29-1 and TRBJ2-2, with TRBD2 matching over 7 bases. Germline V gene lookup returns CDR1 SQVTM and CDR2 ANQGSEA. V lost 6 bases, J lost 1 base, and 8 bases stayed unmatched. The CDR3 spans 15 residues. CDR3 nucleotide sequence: TGCAGCGTCGGGGGAGGGTTGCTGAACACCGGGGAGCTGTTTTTT. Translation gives CSVGGGLLNTGELFF.

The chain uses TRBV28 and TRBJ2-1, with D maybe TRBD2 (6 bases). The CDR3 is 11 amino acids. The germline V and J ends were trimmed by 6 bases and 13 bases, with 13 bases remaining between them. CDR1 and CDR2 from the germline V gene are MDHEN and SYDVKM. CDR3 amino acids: CASREGTLQFF. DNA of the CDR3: TGTGCCAGCAGGGAGGGGACTCTTCAGTTCTTC.